This TCR beta chain was identified in a study of cytotoxic CD8 clonotypes in ibrutinib-treated CLL. Overall study context: Complete response was seen in 2 patients and partial in about 24; some 12 progressed and 14 stayed remitted after a median roughly six years. Study-wide results and caveats: The clonality went up when patients responded to ibrutinib and dropped back toward baseline at progression.

Assay: immunoSEQ multiplex PCR; the TCRdb copy retains only in-frame clones and omits some. This sample has about 130,000 clones; 79% occur once, and the top ten carry around 13%. There are a few counts of this clone. Its antigen is still unknown. From germline, CDR1 is SGHAT and CDR2 FQNNGV. The CDR3 sequence is 13 residues long. With 6 bases removed from V and 7 bases from J, the gap between germline ends came to 16 bases. Sequenced material: PBMCs, taken after 12 months of ibrutinib treatment. The TCR was taken from a human donor with chronic lymphocytic leukemia. This chain connects TRBV11-2 to TRBJ2-7, with D maybe TRBD1 (6 bases). CDR3 amino acids: CASSDTLRGEQYF. The CDR3 DNA is TGTGCCAGCAGTGACACCCTTAGGGGGGAGCAGTACTTC.